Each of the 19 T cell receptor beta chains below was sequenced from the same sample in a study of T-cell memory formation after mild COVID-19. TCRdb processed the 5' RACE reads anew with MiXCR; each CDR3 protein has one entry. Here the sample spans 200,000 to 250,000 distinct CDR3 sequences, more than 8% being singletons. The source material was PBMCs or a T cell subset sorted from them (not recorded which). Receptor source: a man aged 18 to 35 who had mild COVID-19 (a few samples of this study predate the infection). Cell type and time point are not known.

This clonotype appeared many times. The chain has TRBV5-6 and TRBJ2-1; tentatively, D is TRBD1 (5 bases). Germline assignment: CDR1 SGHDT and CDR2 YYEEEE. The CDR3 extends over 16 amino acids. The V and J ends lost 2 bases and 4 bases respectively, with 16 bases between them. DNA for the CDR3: TGTGCCAGCAGCTTACCAGGGTATAGTACGTACAATGAGCAGTTCTTC. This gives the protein CASSLPGYSTYNEQFF.

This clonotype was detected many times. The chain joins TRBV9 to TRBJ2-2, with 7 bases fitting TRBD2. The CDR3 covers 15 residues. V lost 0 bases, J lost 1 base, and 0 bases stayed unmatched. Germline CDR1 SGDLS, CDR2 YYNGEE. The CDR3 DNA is TGTGCCAGCAGCGTAGGCGGGGGGAACACCGGGGAGCTGTTTTTT. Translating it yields CASSVGGGNTGELFF.

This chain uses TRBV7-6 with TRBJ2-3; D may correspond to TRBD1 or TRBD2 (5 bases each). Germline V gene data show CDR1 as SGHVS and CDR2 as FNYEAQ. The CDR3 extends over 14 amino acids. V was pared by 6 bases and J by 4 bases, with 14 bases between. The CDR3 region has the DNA TGTGCCAGCAGACCCGGGGCTAGCCCAGATACGCAGTATTTT. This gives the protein CASRPGASPDTQYF.

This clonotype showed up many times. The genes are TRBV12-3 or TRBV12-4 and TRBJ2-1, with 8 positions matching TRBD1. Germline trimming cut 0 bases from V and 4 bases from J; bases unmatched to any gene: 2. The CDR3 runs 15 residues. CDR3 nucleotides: TGTGCCAGCAGTTTAGCGTGGACAGGGTACAATGAGCAGTTCTTC. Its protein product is CASSLAWTGYNEQFF.

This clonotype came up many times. The CDR3 DNA follows: TGTGCCAGCAGTTTTCTCCACTCTGGAAACACCATATATTTT. Its protein product is CASSFLHSGNTIYF. V gene TRBV6-5 combines with J gene TRBJ1-3; unclear D gene. CDR1 and CDR2 (germline): MNHEY, SVGAGI. With 4 bases removed from V and 0 bases from J, the gap between germline ends came to 7 bases. This CDR3 comprises 14 residues.

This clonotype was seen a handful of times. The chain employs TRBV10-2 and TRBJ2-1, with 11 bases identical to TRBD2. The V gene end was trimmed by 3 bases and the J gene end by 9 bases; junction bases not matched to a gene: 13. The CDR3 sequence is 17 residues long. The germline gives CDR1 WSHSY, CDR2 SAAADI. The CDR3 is CASSELFSSGGFGEQFF. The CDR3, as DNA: TGCGCCAGCAGTGAACTCTTCTCTAGCGGGGGGTTCGGTGAGCAGTTCTTC.

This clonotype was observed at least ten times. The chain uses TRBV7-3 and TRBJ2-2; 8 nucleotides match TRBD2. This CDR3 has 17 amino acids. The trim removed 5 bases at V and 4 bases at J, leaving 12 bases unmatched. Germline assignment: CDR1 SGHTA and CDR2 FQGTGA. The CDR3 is CASSPPGTSGATGELFF. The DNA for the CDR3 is TGTGCCAGCAGCCCCCCGGGCACTAGCGGAGCCACCGGGGAGCTGTTTTTT.

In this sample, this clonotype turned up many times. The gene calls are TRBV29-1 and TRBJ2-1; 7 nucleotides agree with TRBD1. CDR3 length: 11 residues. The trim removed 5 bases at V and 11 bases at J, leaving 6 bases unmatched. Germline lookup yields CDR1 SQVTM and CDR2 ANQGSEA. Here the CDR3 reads CSVIDRAKQFF. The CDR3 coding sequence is TGCAGCGTTATAGACAGGGCCAAGCAGTTCTTC.

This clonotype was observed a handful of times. As DNA, the CDR3 is TGTGCCATCAGTGGATGGACAGGGGAGGCCACAGATACGCAGTATTTT. As protein: CAISGWTGEATDTQYF. This chain links TRBV10-3 with TRBJ2-3, with 9 bases that match TRBD1. The CDR3 covers 16 residues. CDR1 and CDR2 (germline): ENHRY, SYGVKD. V shed 4 bases, J shed 2 bases, and the junction held 7 bases outside the gene matches.

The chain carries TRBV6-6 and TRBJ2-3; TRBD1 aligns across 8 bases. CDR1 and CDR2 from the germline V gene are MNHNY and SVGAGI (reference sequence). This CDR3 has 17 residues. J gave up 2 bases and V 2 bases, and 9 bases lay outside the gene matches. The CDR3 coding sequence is TGTGCCAGCAGTTACGGGGACAGGCCCCTCTCCACAGATACGCAGTATTTT. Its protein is CASSYGDRPLSTDTQYF.

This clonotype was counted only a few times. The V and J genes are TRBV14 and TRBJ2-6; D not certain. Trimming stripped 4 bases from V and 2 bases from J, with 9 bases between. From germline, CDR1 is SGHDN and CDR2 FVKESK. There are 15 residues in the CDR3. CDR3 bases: TGTGCCAGCAGCCGGTCCTCCCCTGGGGCCAACGTCCTGACTTTC. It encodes CASSRSSPGANVLTF.

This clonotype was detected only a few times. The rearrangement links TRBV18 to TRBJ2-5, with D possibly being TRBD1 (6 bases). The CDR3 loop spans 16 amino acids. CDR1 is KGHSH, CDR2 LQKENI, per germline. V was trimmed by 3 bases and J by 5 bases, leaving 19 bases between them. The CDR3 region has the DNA TGTGCCAGCTCACCGCAGAGGGGGATATCGGGGGAGACCCAGTACTTC. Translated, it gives CASSPQRGISGETQYF.

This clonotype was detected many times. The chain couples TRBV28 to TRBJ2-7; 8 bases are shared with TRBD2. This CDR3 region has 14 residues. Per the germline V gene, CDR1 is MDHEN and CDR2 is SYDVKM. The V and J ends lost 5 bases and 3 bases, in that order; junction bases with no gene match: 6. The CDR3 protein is CASSAPGLGYEQYV. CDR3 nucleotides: TGTGCCAGCAGTGCACCGGGACTAGGCTACGAGCAGTACGTC.

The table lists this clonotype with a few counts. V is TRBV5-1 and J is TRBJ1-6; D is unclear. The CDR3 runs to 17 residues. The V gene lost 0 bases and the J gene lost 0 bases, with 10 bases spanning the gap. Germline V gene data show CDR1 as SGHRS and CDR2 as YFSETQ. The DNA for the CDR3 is TGCGCCAGCAGCTTGGAGGCGGGCAACTCCTATAATTCACCCCTCCACTTT. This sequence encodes CASSLEAGNSYNSPLHF.

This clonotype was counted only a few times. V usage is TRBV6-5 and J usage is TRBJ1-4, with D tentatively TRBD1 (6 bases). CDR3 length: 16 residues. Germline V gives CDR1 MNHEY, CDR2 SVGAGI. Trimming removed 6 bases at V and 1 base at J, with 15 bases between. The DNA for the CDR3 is TGTGCCAGCAGAAGACAGGAGGTGGGAACTAATGAAAAACTGTTTTTT. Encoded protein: CASRRQEVGTNEKLFF.

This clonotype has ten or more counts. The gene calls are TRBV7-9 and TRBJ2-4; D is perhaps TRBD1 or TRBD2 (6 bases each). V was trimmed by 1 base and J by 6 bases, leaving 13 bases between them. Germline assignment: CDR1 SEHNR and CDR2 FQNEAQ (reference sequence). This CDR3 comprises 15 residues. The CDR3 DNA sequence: TGTGCCAGCAGCTTAGACTCTGGAGGGGGAAACATTCAGTACTTC. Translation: CASSLDSGGGNIQYF.

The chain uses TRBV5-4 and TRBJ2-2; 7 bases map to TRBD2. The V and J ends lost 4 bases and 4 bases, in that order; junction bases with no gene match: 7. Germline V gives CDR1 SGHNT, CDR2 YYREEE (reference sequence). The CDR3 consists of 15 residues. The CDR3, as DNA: TGTGCCAGCAGCCCCCGGGGGGTAGGCACCGGGGAGCTGTTTTTT. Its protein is CASSPRGVGTGELFF.

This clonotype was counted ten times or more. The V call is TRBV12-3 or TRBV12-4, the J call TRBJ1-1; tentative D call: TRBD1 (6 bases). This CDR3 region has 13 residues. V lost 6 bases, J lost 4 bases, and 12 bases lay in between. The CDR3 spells CASRRGGGTEAFF. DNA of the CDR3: TGTGCCAGCAGACGAGGGGGGGGCACTGAAGCTTTCTTT.

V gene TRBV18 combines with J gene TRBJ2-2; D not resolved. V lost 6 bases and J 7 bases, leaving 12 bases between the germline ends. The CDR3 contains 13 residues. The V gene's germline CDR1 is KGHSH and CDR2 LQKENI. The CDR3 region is CASSVDGDGELFF. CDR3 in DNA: TGTGCCAGCTCTGTGGACGGAGACGGGGAGCTGTTTTTT.